What follows is one TCR beta chain and its context. CDR1 is MNHNY, CDR2 SVGAGI, per germline (reference sequence). Trimming left V 0 bases short and J 7 bases short, with 13 bases between. This CDR3 has 15 amino acids. As handled by the study authors: Amplification of reference gene primers was used by the study to estimate nucleated cell counts. Produced via immunoSEQ multiplex PCR; TCRdb's table is partial and in-frame only. Clonal size and the V and J genes are those of that table, whereas D and trimming came from the DNA. The sample lists about 66,000 clones, 88% occurring once. The sample originates from a study of blood T cell repertoires in COVID-19. Study-level background: Specimens from acute and convalescent COVID-19 originated in the United States, Italy and Spain. From T cells, B-cell-depleted T cells, or PBMCs came the material, which was cDNA or gDNA.

The rearrangement links TRBV6-6 to TRBJ1-5; D possibly corresponds to TRBD1 (6 bases). Sequencing was performed on peripheral blood. This TCR came from a woman in her seventies with acute or convalescent COVID-19. Written as DNA, the CDR3 is TGTGCCAGCAGTTACTCGGTGGGAGGGGGACAGCCCCAGCATTTT. This gives the protein CASSYSVGGGQPQHF.